The rows below give T cell receptor beta chains drawn from one sample of a study of OX40 agonist ivuxolimab in advanced cancers. TCRdb's table, derived via immunoSEQ multiplex PCR, lists solely in-frame clones and lacks some. The sample has roughly 60,000 clones, approximately 84% seen once. The sample was CD4+ or CD8+ T cells sorted from blood, taken in a trial of the OX40 agonist ivuxolimab. These receptors all stem from an adult with an advanced solid tumor such as melanoma, head and neck, liver or kidney cancer. CDR3s include the opening cysteine and the closing phenylalanine or tryptophan. D genes are given only for firm matches. Clone size appears in some rows only: once, few, many, or a class for an expanded clone.

TRBJ2-7 | TRBV20-1 | - | - | TGCAGTGCTAAGGGCTACGAGCAGTACTTC | CSAKGYEQYF
TRBJ2-7 | TRBV18 | TRBD1 | - | TGTGCCAGCTCACTTGGGACAGGGACGGTGAGCGAGCAGTACTTC | CASSLGTGTVSEQYF
TRBJ2-3 | TRBV5-4 | TRBD2 | - | TGTGCCAGCTATGATAGCGGGGGAGACACAGATACGCAGTATTTT | CASYDSGGDTDTQYF
TRBJ1-6 | TRBV30 | - | - | TGTGCCTGGAGTGAGGGGGGCGGTAATTCACCCCTCCACTTT | CAWSEGGGNSPLHF
TRBJ1-2 | TRBV28 | TRBD1 | - | TGTGCCAGCACCTGGACAGGGAACTATGGCTACACCTTC | CASTWTGNYGYTF
TRBJ1-2 | TRBV5-1 | TRBD1 | - | TGCGCCAGCAGTCGGGACAGGACTAACTATGGCTACACCTTC | CASSRDRTNYGYTF
TRBJ2-2 | TRBV7-2 | - | few | TGTGCCAGCAGCCCGAACACCGGGGAGCTGTTTTTT | CASSPNTGELFF
TRBJ2-3 | TRBV9 | - | - | TGTGCCAGCAGCGAAACTTGGGGCACAGATACGCAGTATTTT | CASSETWGTDTQYF
TRBJ1-2 | TRBV4-1 | TRBD1 | - | TGCGCCAGCAGCCAAGATGGGACAGGGGGCTACACCTTC | CASSQDGTGGYTF
TRBJ2-5 | TRBV6-5 | TRBD2 | - | TGTGCCAGCAGTCAAACTAGCGGGGGGGGAGAGACCCAGTACTTC | CASSQTSGGGETQYF
TRBJ1-2 | TRBV7-2 | TRBD1 | - | TGTGCCAGCAGCTTCGCGGACAGGGATCTCTATGGCTACACCTTC | CASSFADRDLYGYTF
TRBJ1-6 | TRBV5-4 | - | - | TGTGCCAGCAGCTTGGATCAGAATTCACCCCTCCACTTT | CASSLDQNSPLHF
TRBJ2-3 | TRBV7-9 | TRBD1 | few | TGTGCCAGCAGCTTAGCCCGGACAGGGGAAGATACGCAGTATTTT | CASSLARTGEDTQYF
TRBJ1-4 | TRBV5-4 | - | - | TGTGCCAGCAGCGTTTCCGGGACGGGGGAAAAACTGTTTTTT | CASSVSGTGEKLFF
TRBJ2-3 | TRBV7-2 | TRBD2 | - | TGTGCCAGCAGCATTGGGACTAGCGGGGGGGCCTGGGATACGCAGTATTTT | CASSIGTSGGAWDTQYF
TRBJ1-2 | TRBV5-5 | TRBD1 | - | TGTGCCAGCAGCTTGAGACCGGGACAGGGCTGGGGCTACACCTTC | CASSLRPGQGWGYTF
TRBJ1-3 | TRBV2 | TRBD1 | - | TGTGCCAGCAGTTCCTCGACAGGGCCAAGCTCTGGAAACACCATATATTTT | CASSSSTGPSSGNTIYF
TRBJ2-7 | TRBV12-5 | - | - | TGTGCTAGTGGTTTGGGTGAGGGGCGGGAGCAGTACTTC | CASGLGEGREQYF
TRBJ2-2 | TRBV6-1 | - | - | TGTGCCAGCAGGGACTACCTGAACACCGGGGAGCTGTTTTTT | CASRDYLNTGELFF
TRBJ2-5 | TRBV7-7 | TRBD2 | - | TGTGCCAGCAGCTTACTGACTAGCGGGGATTTCCAAGAGACCCAGTACTTC | CASSLLTSGDFQETQYF
TRBJ1-1 | TRBV4-2 | - | - | TGTGCCAGCAGCCAAGACCCGCAGAGCCCTGAAGCTTTCTTT | CASSQDPQSPEAFF
TRBJ2-3 | TRBV19 | - | - | TGTGCCAGTAGTTCCGGGGGAGTGGGAGATACGCAGTATTTT | CASSSGGVGDTQYF
TRBJ1-1 | TRBV21-1 | - | - | TGTGCCAGCCCCGGGTTCGCAGGGGGCCCCCCAAGGAACACTGAAGCTTTCTTT | CASPGFAGGPPRNTEAFF
TRBJ2-1 | TRBV28 | - | - | TGTGCCAGCATGGGGTACAATGAGCAGTTCTTC | CASMGYNEQFF
TRBJ2-5 | TRBV23-1 | - | - | TGCGCCAGCAGTCAGGGAACAGGGTCCGAAGAGACCCAGTACTTC | CASSQGTGSEETQYF
TRBJ2-5 | TRBV11-2 | - | - | TGTGCCAGCAGCTTAGAAACAGTCCAAGAGACCCAGTACTTC | CASSLETVQETQYF
TRBJ2-1 | TRBV20-1 | - | - | TGCAGTGCTTCGGGGTCCGATGAGCAGTTCTTC | CSASGSDEQFF
TRBJ2-1 | TRBV9 | - | - | TGTGCCAGCAGCGTAGCTACGTCACCTTACTCCTACAATGAGCAGTTCTTC | CASSVATSPYSYNEQFF
TRBJ2-7 | TRBV29-1 | TRBD1 | - | TGCAGCGTTGGGGGACAGGAGTCCACCTACGAGCAGTACTTC | CSVGGQESTYEQYF
TRBJ2-5 | TRBV19 | TRBD1 | - | TGTGCCAGTAGTATCACCAGGGGGCTAGGGCAAGAGACCCAGTACTTC | CASSITRGLGQETQYF
TRBJ2-7 | TRBV18 | - | - | TGTGCCAGCTCACGACTCCCGGGACCGTTAGTCTACGAGCAGTACTTC | CASSRLPGPLVYEQYF